One sample yielded the 9 T cell receptor beta chains listed below, sequenced in a study of blood T cell repertoires in COVID-19. TCRdb keeps only in-frame clones here, not all; method: immunoSEQ multiplex PCR. Here the sample spans 180,000 or so clones, roughly four fifths being singletons. Input material: PBMCs or T cells enriched from blood (not recorded which). The source is a man between 35 and 55 years old who had recovered from COVID-19.

DNA of the CDR3: TGTGCCAGCAGCTTGGGGGCCTTTAAAAACACCGGGGAGCTGTTTTTT. It is translated as CASSLGAFKNTGELFF. The rearrangement uses TRBV5-4 and TRBJ2-2; no definite D call. The germline V gene encodes CDR1 SGHNT and CDR2 YYREEE (reference sequence). V was shortened by 0 bases and J by 2 bases, with 11 bases between the two germline ends. This CDR3 spans 16 amino acids. The full variable domain, with the rest looked up from reference TRBV5-4 and TRBJ2-2, is ETGVTQSPTHLIKTRGQQVTLRCSSQSGHNTVSWYQQALGQGPQFIFQYYREEENGRGNFPPRFSGLQFPNYSSELNVNALELDDSALYLCASSLGAFKNTGELFFGEGSRLTVL.

The chain joins TRBV4-1 to TRBJ2-4, with D possibly being TRBD1 (6 bases). Trimming cost V 4 bases and J 3 bases, with 13 bases left between them. The CDR3 runs 15 residues. Germline V gives CDR1 MGHRA, CDR2 YSYEKL. CDR3 sequence (DNA): TGCGCCAGCAGCCCAGAACAGGGCGACAAAAACATTCAGTACTTC. Protein sequence: CASSPEQGDKNIQYF.

This clone was detected once. The rearrangement links TRBV6-5 to TRBJ2-7; weak D call: TRBD1 (5 bases). Trimming pared 4 bases from V and 4 bases from J, leaving 8 bases between. Germline V gives CDR1 MNHEY, CDR2 SVGAGI. The CDR3 length is 12 residues. The CDR3 region has the DNA TGTGCCAGCAGTTCCCAGGGTTACGAGCAGTACTTC. Translating it yields CASSSQGYEQYF.

The genes are TRBV6-5 and TRBJ1-2, with TRBD1 as a possible D gene (6 bases). The germline V and J ends were trimmed by 7 bases and 5 bases, with 20 bases remaining between them. Germline CDR1 reads MNHEY; CDR2 reads SVGAGI. CDR3 length: 15 residues. CDR3 amino acids: CASTNRQAWPYGYTF. The CDR3 coding sequence is TGTGCCAGCACCAATAGACAGGCATGGCCTTATGGCTACACCTTC.

This chain links TRBV11-2 with TRBJ1-5; no reliable D call. CDR1 and CDR2 from the germline V gene are SGHAT and FQNNGV. V dropped 5 bases and J dropped 10 bases, with 18 bases sitting between them. The CDR3 spans 14 residues. The CDR3 protein is CASSPFGGQEPQHF. The CDR3 region has the DNA TGTGCCAGCAGCCCGTTCGGAGGGCAGGAACCCCAGCATTTT.

The J gene is TRBJ1-1, the V gene TRBV4-2, with TRBD1 matching 7 bases. J gave up 7 bases and V 0 bases, and 14 bases lay outside the gene matches. This CDR3 is 17 amino acids long. Per germline, CDR1 LGHNA and CDR2 YNFKEQ. CDR3 amino acids: CASSQDIGTGADLEAFF. CDR3 sequence (DNA): TGTGCCAGCAGCCAAGATATAGGAACAGGGGCTGATCTTGAAGCTTTCTTT.

The chain links TRBV5-1 to TRBJ1-1; D gene ambiguous. The CDR3 is made up of 14 amino acids. The V gene lost 0 bases and the J gene lost 8 bases, with 14 bases spanning the gap. Germline assignment: CDR1 SGHRS and CDR2 YFSETQ. The CDR3, as DNA: TGCGCCAGCAGCTTGGAGTATCCCGGCAGGGAAGCTTTCTTT. Encoded protein: CASSLEYPGREAFF.

The chain employs TRBV5-4 and TRBJ1-5; D is ambiguous. Germline CDR1 reads SGHNT; CDR2 reads YYREEE (reference sequence). The CDR3 is 13 residues long. V lost 4 bases, J lost 11 bases, and 16 bases lay in between. CDR3 sequence (DNA): TGTGCCAGCAGCGTAGACGGCATAGGAGCCCAGCATTTT. Amino acid sequence: CASSVDGIGAQHF.

The genes are TRBV9 and TRBJ2-2; weak D call: TRBD1 (6 bases). CDR1 and CDR2 from the germline V gene are SGDLS and YYNGEE. The CDR3 spans 16 residues. The germline V and J ends were trimmed by 4 bases and 8 bases, with 21 bases remaining between them. CDR3 nucleotide sequence: TGTGCCAGCAGCAAGACGGTGGGCAGGGGCACGGGGGAGCTGTTTTTT. Its protein is CASSKTVGRGTGELFF.